This note documents a single T cell receptor (beta chain) sequence. V lost 4 bases and J 7 bases, leaving 15 bases between the germline ends. This CDR3 spans 14 amino acids. Germline values: CDR1 SGHRS, CDR2 YFSETQ. Measured with immunoSEQ multiplex PCR; TCRdb has only the in-frame clones, and not every one. Of 2,500,000 or so clones in the sample, approximately 94% were seen once. These data originate in a study of shared clonotypes between healthy human individuals. The study drew all its donors from Caucasian adults living in Nashville, Tennessee. Material: naive CD4+ T cells from PBMCs. Subset defined: CD45RA+ positively selected. The receptor was isolated from a man aged 18 to 30 in good health. Some clones in this sample may be carry-over from other donors' samples. The chain couples TRBV5-1 to TRBJ1-3, with a possible D match to TRBD1 (5 bases). The CDR3 DNA sequence: TGCGCCAGCAGCGGTGAAGGACACGGGAACACCATATATTTT. This sequence encodes CASSGEGHGNTIYF.